The 25 T cell receptor beta chains below all came from one sample that was sequenced in a study of blood T cell repertoires in COVID-19. The protocol was immunoSEQ multiplex PCR, while the TCRdb copy is restricted to in-frame clones and leaves out a portion. The sample has more than 150,000 clones; 70% to 85% are singletons. Material for sequencing was peripheral blood. The receptors were gathered from a woman aged 45-65 years with acute or convalescent COVID-19.

The CDR3 is CASGITGLQPQHF. The DNA for the CDR3 is TGTGCCAGCGGGATCACGGGGTTGCAGCCCCAGCATTTT. This sequence joins TRBV27 and TRBJ1-5; D remains unclear. CDR3 length equals 13 residues. CDR1 and CDR2 from the germline V gene are MNHEY and SMNVEV (reference sequence). V was trimmed by 8 bases and J by 7 bases, leaving 15 bases between them.

V usage is TRBV7-8 and J usage is TRBJ1-5, with D tentatively TRBD1 (6 bases). The V and J ends lost 5 bases and 6 bases respectively, with 17 bases between them. The CDR3 spans 15 residues. Germline values: CDR1 SGHVS, CDR2 FQNEAQ. This CDR3 is CASSTSTGLAQPQHF. The CDR3 bases are TGTGCCAGCAGCACATCCACAGGGCTGGCTCAGCCCCAGCATTTT.

The rearrangement uses TRBV5-5 and TRBJ1-1, with 8 bases that match TRBD1. CDR1 SGHKS and CDR2 YYEKEE come from the germline V gene (reference sequence). V lost 4 bases and J lost 1; bases outside the gene matches: 9. The CDR3 contains 16 residues. For the CDR3, the DNA is TGTGCCAGCAGCCCAATATTGCAGGGGGCGAACACTGAAGCTTTCTTT. Amino acid sequence: CASSPILQGANTEAFF.

This clone was counted once. CDR3 nucleotides: TGTGCCAGCAGTGAAATGGGCAGTCTTTCACCCCTCCACTTT. This sequence encodes CASSEMGSLSPLHF. The V call is TRBV6-1, the J call TRBJ1-6; no clear D gene. The CDR3 consists of 14 residues. Trimming pared 2 bases from V and 9 bases from J, leaving 11 bases between. Germline V CDR1 and CDR2: MNHNS, SASEGT.

The chain is built from TRBV18 and TRBJ2-3, with TRBD2 matching over 11 bases. The germline V gene encodes CDR1 KGHSH and CDR2 LQKENI. The V segment lost 6 bases and the J segment 0 bases; nucleotides outside the gene matches: 11. CDR3 length: 18 amino acids. The CDR3 spells CASSGLAGLLTSTDTQYF. The DNA for the CDR3 is TGTGCCAGCTCCGGACTAGCGGGTCTCCTCACTAGCACAGATACGCAGTATTTT.

This rearrangement joins TRBV24-1 to TRBJ2-7; TRBD1 might be the D (5 bases). V was pared by 4 bases and J by 5 bases, with 8 bases between. This CDR3 contains 12 residues. Germline CDR1 reads KGHDR; CDR2 reads SFDVKD. The CDR3, as DNA: TGTGCCACCAGTGACCCGACAGACGAGCAGTACTTC. It codes for CATSDPTDEQYF.

This rearrangement joins TRBV30 to TRBJ2-5, with D perhaps matching TRBD2 (5 bases). V was clipped by 7 bases and J by 2 bases, with 11 bases between them. There are 12 residues in the CDR3. CDR1 and CDR2 (germline): GTSNPN, SVGIG (reference sequence). The CDR3 sequence is CASNSGQETQYF. DNA of the CDR3: TGTGCCTCCAACAGCGGACAAGAGACCCAGTACTTC.

J is TRBJ1-1 and V is TRBV5-4; TRBD1 matches 7 bases. This CDR3 has 16 amino acids. Germline lookup yields CDR1 SGHNT and CDR2 YYREEE (reference sequence). The V gene end was trimmed by 4 bases and the J gene end by 4 bases; junction bases not matched to a gene: 13. The CDR3 is CASSPSMGQLTTEAFF. CDR3 nucleotides: TGTGCCAGCAGCCCGAGTATGGGACAGCTCACCACTGAAGCTTTCTTT.

The gene calls are TRBV7-9 and TRBJ1-1; D call uncertain. Germline CDR1 SEHNR, CDR2 FQNEAQ (reference sequence). Trimming shortened V by 8 bases and J by 4 bases, and 11 bases separated the two germline ends. The CDR3 contains 12 residues. CDR3 bases: TGTGCCAGCGGCTCCTCCGGCACTGAAGCTTTCTTT. As protein: CASGSSGTEAFF.

This chain links TRBV7-2 with TRBJ2-7, with 7 bases lining up with TRBD1. The length of the CDR3 is 14 residues. V was pared by 1 base and J by 5 bases, with 5 bases of the junction left unmatched. Looked up from germline, CDR1 is SGHTA and CDR2 is FQGNSA. The CDR3 is CASSLDRGPNEQYF. The CDR3, as DNA: TGTGCCAGCAGCTTAGACAGGGGTCCCAACGAGCAGTACTTC. Together with reference TRBV7-2 and TRBJ2-7, the CDR3 gives the full variable domain: GAGVSQSPSNKVTEKGKDVELRCDPISGHTALYWYRQSLGQGLEFLIYFQGNSAPDKSGLPSDRFSAERTGGSVSTLTIQRTQQEDSAVYLCASSLDRGPNEQYFGPGTRLTVT.

The V gene is TRBV12-3 or TRBV12-4, the J gene TRBJ1-2; D not resolved. The CDR3 totals 12 residues. V lost 11 bases and J 2 bases, leaving 12 bases between the germline ends. Here the CDR3 DNA reads TGTGCCCTAGCAGGCGTCAACTATGGCTACACCTTC. The encoded protein is CALAGVNYGYTF.

The CDR3 loop reads CASSQGDTDNEQFF. The CDR3, as DNA: TGTGCCAGCAGCCAAGGGGACACCGACAATGAGCAGTTCTTC. The chain couples TRBV4-2 to TRBJ2-1, with TRBD1 as a possible D gene (6 bases). Trimming removed 1 base at V and 5 bases at J, with 9 bases between. The germline V gene has CDR1 LGHNA and CDR2 YNFKEQ. The CDR3 contains 14 residues.

The CDR3 DNA is TGTGCCAGCACCGGGACAGGGTTTAACGAGCAGTACTTC. Its translation is CASTGTGFNEQYF. The rearrangement uses TRBV2 and TRBJ2-7; TRBD1 matches 9 bases. Unmatched junction bases numbered 6, after V lost 7 bases and J lost 5 bases. Germline CDR1 and CDR2: SNHLY and FYNNEI. CDR3 length: 13 residues.

The V and J genes are TRBV6-6 and TRBJ2-2; the match to TRBD2 covers 13 bases. Germline CDR1 reads MNHNY; CDR2 reads SVGAGI (reference sequence). CDR3 size: 15 residues. V trimming: 4 bases; J trimming: 5 bases; junction bases outside the gene matches: 1. CDR3 region: CASSLTSGGTGELFF. CDR3 nucleotide sequence: TGTGCCAGCAGTTTGACTAGCGGGGGGACCGGGGAGCTGTTTTTT.

The chain recombines TRBV10-3 with TRBJ2-3; a possible D gene is TRBD1 (6 bases). Germline CDR1 and CDR2: ENHRY and SYGVKD. The V and J ends lost 4 bases and 4 bases respectively, with 18 bases between them. This CDR3 spans 16 amino acids. This CDR3 reads CAISGRDTQEADTQYF. The CDR3 DNA reads TGTGCCATCAGTGGCCGGGACACCCAAGAAGCAGATACGCAGTATTTT.

This rearrangement joins TRBV11-2 to TRBJ1-1; TRBD1 aligns across 8 bases. Germline CDR1 reads SGHAT; CDR2 reads FQNNGV. The CDR3 spans 18 residues. The ends lost 1 base at V and 1 base at J; junction bases unmatched: 11. Here the CDR3 DNA reads TGTGCCAGCAGCTTAGCCGGGACAGGCCGTCTCTGGAACACTGAAGCTTTCTTT. Translating gives CASSLAGTGRLWNTEAFF.

The table lists this clone with a few counts. V usage is TRBV2 and J usage is TRBJ2-7; TRBD1 aligns across 10 bases. The junction had 7 bases not matched to a gene; V was cut back by 1 base and J by 4 bases. CDR3 length: 16 amino acids. Germline CDR1 SNHLY, CDR2 FYNNEI. The CDR3 DNA reads as TGTGCCAGCAGTGAAGGCGGGGACAGGGGCAAGTACGAGCAGTACTTC. Its protein product is CASSEGGDRGKYEQYF. The full variable domain, rest sourced from reference TRBV2 and TRBJ2-7, is EPEVTQTPSHQVTQMGQEVILRCVPISNHLYFYWYRQILGQKVEFLVSFYNNEISEKSEIFDDQFSVERPDGSNFTLKIRSTKLEDSAMYFCASSEGGDRGKYEQYFGPGTRLTVT.

The chain joins TRBV27 to TRBJ2-7; 8 positions match TRBD2. Trimming took 5 bases from V and 3 from J; bases not matched to a gene: 12. CDR1 and CDR2 from the germline V gene are MNHEY and SMNVEV (reference sequence). There are 16 residues in the CDR3. CDR3 nucleotides: TGTGCCAGCAGTACCCGGGAGGGCCGGGGATTCTACGAGCAGTACTTC. This sequence encodes CASSTREGRGFYEQYF.

The chain employs TRBV3-1 (or the pseudogene TRBV3-2) and TRBJ1-2; 7 bases are a match to TRBD1. CDR1 is LGHDT and CDR2 is YNNKEL in the germline V gene (reference sequence). With 5 bases clipped from V and 0 bases from J, the junction kept 18 bases outside the gene matches. The CDR3 sequence is 19 residues long. The DNA for the CDR3 is TGTGCCAGCAGCGGATCGGCTAGAGGGAGACAGGGATCTAACTATGGCTACACCTTC. Encoded protein: CASSGSARGRQGSNYGYTF.

The rearrangement links TRBV24-1 to TRBJ2-1; 10 bases agree with TRBD2. The V segment lost 4 bases and the J segment 0 bases; nucleotides outside the gene matches: 5. Germline V gives CDR1 KGHDR, CDR2 SFDVKD. The CDR3 is made up of 17 amino acids. The CDR3 DNA reads as TGTGCCACCAGTGACAATGGACTAGCGGCCTCCTACAATGAGCAGTTCTTC. Protein: CATSDNGLAASYNEQFF.

The gene calls are TRBV24-1 and TRBJ1-5, with a possible D match to TRBD1 (6 bases). The CDR3 is 19 residues long. Trimming removed 3 bases at V and 3 bases at J, with 23 bases between. Germline V gene data show CDR1 as KGHDR and CDR2 as SFDVKD. In nucleotides, the CDR3 is TGTGCCACCAGTGATAAGACTTTAACAGGGAGAAGGATCAATCAGCCCCAGCATTTT. Encoded protein: CATSDKTLTGRRINQPQHF.

In its sample, this clone was seen once. The chain couples TRBV28 to TRBJ2-2; D remains ambiguous. V lost 6 bases and J lost 0, with 14 bases in between. Germline V CDR1 and CDR2: MDHEN, SYDVKM. The CDR3 sequence is 16 residues long. CDR3 bases: TGTGCCAGCAGCACTAATATTATGGCGAACACCGGGGAGCTGTTTTTT. This sequence encodes CASSTNIMANTGELFF.

The V gene is TRBV5-8, the J gene TRBJ2-4, with TRBD1 matching 7 bases. CDR1 is SGHTS, CDR2 YDEGEE, per germline. This CDR3 comprises 13 residues. V was clipped by 0 bases and J by 8 bases; unmatched bases: 2. The CDR3: CASSLEGADIQYF. The CDR3 DNA is TGTGCCAGCAGCTTGGAGGGGGCAGACATTCAGTACTTC.

The CDR3 nucleotides read TGTGCCATCAGTGAGTCGGGAGGAGGTGGTCAGCCCCAGCATTTT. Encoded protein: CAISESGGGGQPQHF. The V call is TRBV10-3, the J call TRBJ1-5; no clear D gene. With 0 bases removed from V and 6 bases from J, the gap between germline ends came to 12 bases. The CDR3 has 15 residues. Germline-derived CDR1 and CDR2 are ENHRY and SYGVKD.

The chain recombines TRBV25-1 with TRBJ1-1, with D unclear. V was trimmed by 7 bases and J by 1 base, leaving 16 bases between them. CDR3 length equals 15 residues. Per germline, CDR1 MGHDK and CDR2 SYGVNS. CDR3 DNA: TGTGCCAGCAAGGTGGGGATCGGGGAGAACACTGAAGCTTTCTTT. The encoded protein is CASKVGIGENTEAFF.